This TCR beta chain was recorded in a study of T cell changes during pregnancy in multiple sclerosis. Profiling relied on immunoSEQ multiplex PCR, and the TCRdb table lists in-frame clones only, not all of them. The table has about 50,000 clones, 80% to 95% seen once; the top ten hold nearly 0.4%. Germline V gives CDR1 MNHEY, CDR2 SMNVEV (reference sequence). The CDR3 runs 13 residues. V shed 6 bases, J shed 6 bases, and the junction held 5 bases outside the gene matches. This sequence was found in a female donor with multiple sclerosis, enrolled in a pregnancy study. Sequences were derived from CD4+ T cells from peripheral blood mononuclear cells, sampled after pregnancy. The rearrangement uses TRBV27 and TRBJ1-1; 9 bases map to TRBD1. The DNA for the CDR3 is TGTGCCAGCAGGGGACAGGGTTTGGCTGAAGCTTTCTTT. Its translation: CASRGQGLAEAFF.